The sequence of this T cell receptor beta chain was determined in a study of T-cell memory formation after mild COVID-19. Study overall: TCR clustering was largely donor specific.

TCRdb passed the 5' RACE reads through MiXCR, listing each CDR3 protein once. Of around 320,000 distinct CDR3 sequences in the sample, 19% were seen once. Study outcomes and limitations: Nothing confirmed that second-wave clones peaking on day 37 were specific for SARS-CoV-2.

The table lists this clonotype with a few counts. Its antigen is as yet unknown. The CDR3 length is 15 residues. The germline V gene has CDR1 DFQATT and CDR2 SNEGSKA (reference sequence). Between the trimmed V and J ends, which lost 7 bases and 5 bases, there was a span of 21 bases. The V gene is TRBV20-1, the J gene TRBJ2-1; tentative D call: TRBD2 (7 bases). The specimen was PBMCs or a T cell subset sorted from them (not recorded which). This clonotype originated in a young man who had mild COVID-19 (a few samples of this study predate the infection). Cell type and time point are not known. Here the CDR3 DNA reads TGCAGTGTAAAGACCGGGGGGCCCTCGAACAATGAGCAGTTCTTC. Its protein product is CSVKTGGPSNNEQFF.